Below, one T cell receptor (beta chain) is given with its context. This sample was included in a study of CD8+CD57+ T cells in acquired aplastic anemia. Turning to the study itself: An average of about 9.8 million reads for CD4+ cells was obtained from healthy donors.

The V gene's germline CDR1 is SEHNR and CDR2 FQNEAQ (reference sequence). The CDR3 is 15 residues long. V trimming: 5 bases; J trimming: 6 bases; junction bases outside the gene matches: 9. Genomic DNA, serving as template, underwent TCR beta VDJ and CDR3 profiling. One entry per CDR3 protein results from TCRdb running MiXCR on the reads. The sample consists of a few hundred thousand distinct CDR3 sequences, around 60% of them appearing once. The TCR was taken from a human donor in good health. Sequencing was done on a sample of sorted CD4+, CD8+, or CD8+CD57+ T cells (not recorded which) from PBMCs. The V call is TRBV7-9, the J call TRBJ1-5; 8 bases line up with TRBD1. CDR3: CASSPSQGAIQPQHF. CDR3 coding DNA: TGTGCCAGCAGCCCCTCTCAGGGGGCAATTCAGCCCCAGCATTTT.